The rows below give T cell receptor beta chains drawn from one sample of a study of shared clonotypes between healthy human individuals. Profiled with immunoSEQ multiplex PCR; TCRdb holds only in-frame clones, not every one. The data contain fewer than 150,000 clones, approximately 70% of them seen just once; the ten biggest clones take up just under 25%. Sequenced sample: memory CD8+ T cells sorted from blood. The receptors originated from a young woman in good health. Both conserved end residues are trimmed from each CDR3.

TRBV25-1	TRBJ2-7	ASSDRGAYEQY
TRBV2	TRBJ2-7	ASKAYEQY
TRBV27	TRBJ2-3	ASSPFLRDREFTDTQY
TRBV6-1	TRBJ1-4	ASSEETGGEEKLF
TRBV30	TRBJ1-1	AWTRGQPITEAF
TRBV7-9	TRBJ2-3	ASSLYLNPNPQY
TRBV28	TRBJ1-2	ASSPGTDYGYT
TRBV27	TRBJ1-5	ASSLTGTPNQPQH
TRBV29-1	-	SVRTLTGNHYEQY
TRBV7-8	TRBJ2-7	ASSWFSYEQY
TRBV19	TRBJ2-7	ASSIGTSVAYEQY
TRBV27	TRBJ2-7	ASSFGQVPYEQY
TRBV27	TRBJ2-7	ASSLRPGSPYEQY
TRBV9	TRBJ2-7	ASSVSWGNEQY
TRBV7-6	TRBJ2-5	ASSSETQY
TRBV4-1	TRBJ2-4	ASSRKPGHLVWGGKNIQY
TRBV5-6	TRBJ2-7	ASSLAGLTYEQY
TRBV11-2	TRBJ2-7	ASSLDLGVAGDEQY
TRBV4-1	TRBJ2-3	ASSVFWVTGGAADTQY
TRBV4-2	TRBJ2-1	ASSPWTGNEQF
TRBV4-1	TRBJ1-5	ASSQWILGYSNQPQH
TRBV6-1	TRBJ2-6	ATRTGGSGANVLT
TRBV18	TRBJ2-7	ASSPRKVGGSYEQY
TRBV25-1	TRBJ2-1	ASSAERLAGVKYNEQF
TRBV27	TRBJ2-4	ASSFSLGSIQY
TRBV4-1	TRBJ2-7	ASSYVSTGGRYEQY
TRBV20-1	TRBJ1-2	SAHVYGYT
TRBV27	TRBJ1-4	ASSLTGMGKLF
TRBV7-9	TRBJ2-3	ATDRGRTADTQY
TRBV6-4	TRBJ2-3	ASSDSPESTDTQY
TRBV6-1	TRBJ2-1	ASSGGEGAYNEQF
TRBV4-1	TRBJ2-7	ASSSIRDSYYEQY
TRBV10-3	TRBJ2-7	AISSGLAGEQY
TRBV6-1	TRBJ2-7	ASSEGTDQPYEQY
TRBV28	TRBJ1-1	ASSQIPTGEGAF
TRBV20-1	TRBJ2-7	SALDFYEQY
TRBV5-1	TRBJ2-1	ASGQSSGGSYNEQF
TRBV6-4	TRBJ1-1	ASSYLAGGLNTEAF
TRBV7-9	TRBJ2-1	ASSPPGTPNEQF
TRBV7-2	TRBJ1-2	ASSSTQGNYGYT
TRBV25-1	TRBJ2-3	ASTPTSGTFGTQY
TRBV4-1	TRBJ2-7	ASSQVDLAGNYEQY
TRBV11-1	TRBJ2-7	ASSLVGGSMY
TRBV20-1	TRBJ1-1	SASETEAF
TRBV25-1	TRBJ2-7	ASSPPLASGVYEQY
TRBV7-6	TRBJ1-5	ASSLAADRDDQPQH
TRBV2	TRBJ1-5	ASRLGRDFYQPQH
TRBV27	-	ASQGSGKYEQY
TRBV7-8	TRBJ2-7	ASQGTVTYEQY
TRBV10-3	TRBJ2-7	ASSYSSEQY
TRBV28	TRBJ2-5	ASSSAPSETQY
TRBV11-2	TRBJ1-4	ASSLFTGTGEEKLF